Only a few counts were recorded for the clone carrying this TCR beta chain. Its specificity is not known. This sample is part of a study of blood T cells in healthy people across ages. Study-wide results and caveats: Diversity figures derived from one million T cells were judged to underestimate the true value. As naive T cell percentage varied, TCR beta diversity correlated strongly with it.

A sample-barcoded 5' primer and a J-beta primer mix were used in a second PCR of about 6 to 12 cycles. TCRdb ran MiXCR on the 5' RACE reads and lists one entry per CDR3 protein. The sample holds more than 1.4 million distinct CDR3 sequences; about 40% are singletons and the top ten take roughly 7.9%. Trimming took 8 bases from V and 4 from J, leaving 11 bases between them. This CDR3 contains 12 residues. In germline, CDR1 is SGHAT, CDR2 FQNNGV. Material: blood. The V call is TRBV11-2, the J call TRBJ1-2; D is unclear. The sequence was collected from a woman between 18 and 29 years old in good health. The CDR3 spells CASAVTVYGYTF. CDR3 coding DNA: TGTGCCAGCGCCGTTACAGTCTATGGCTACACCTTC. The full variable domain, completed using reference TRBV11-2 and TRBJ1-2, is EAGVAQSPRYKIIEKRQSVAFWCNPISGHATLYWYQQILGQGPKLLIQFQNNGVVDDSQLPKDRFSAERLKGVDSTLKIQPAKLEDSAVYLCASAVTVYGYTFGSGTRLTVV.